The 13 T cell receptor beta chains below were found in one sample sequenced in a study of control samples from healthy donors and cancer patients. TCRdb keeps only in-frame clones here, not all; method: immunoSEQ multiplex PCR. The sample has around 150,000 clones, about nine tenths seen once. Sample: blood. The receptors here all came from a man aged 25 to 40 in good health.

In this sample, this clone turned up once. The chain links TRBV30 to TRBJ2-1; D is uncertain. Germline CDR1 is GTSNPN and CDR2 is SVGIG (reference sequence). This CDR3 spans 12 amino acids. Trimming took off 3 bases at V and 9 bases at J, with 12 bases between the two ends. As DNA, the CDR3 is TGTGCCTGGAGCCAACGGTGGGGTGAGCAGTTCTTC. This translates into CAWSQRWGEQFF.

As DNA, the CDR3 is TGTGCCAGCAGCTTAACAGCAGGGTTGCGGACTGAAGCTTTCTTT. As protein: CASSLTAGLRTEAFF. The chain uses TRBV7-3 and TRBJ1-1, with a weak D call TRBD1 (5 bases). Trimming left V 0 bases short and J 5 bases short, with 13 bases between. Germline values: CDR1 SGHTA, CDR2 FQGTGA. This CDR3 is built from 15 residues.

On this clone itself: The same CDR3 also results from other DNA sequences found in this sample. V gene TRBV30 combines with J gene TRBJ2-7; D gene ambiguous. The CDR3 totals 11 residues. From germline, CDR1 is GTSNPN and CDR2 SVGIG (reference sequence). V dropped 2 bases and J dropped 5 bases, with 7 bases sitting between them. CDR3 protein: CAWSSRDEQYF. CDR3 sequence (DNA): TGTGCCTGGAGTTCAAGGGACGAGCAGTACTTC.

This chain uses TRBV7-3 with TRBJ1-1, with a weak D call TRBD1 (5 bases). The CDR3 runs 16 residues. Germline V gives CDR1 SGHTA, CDR2 FQGTGA. Trimming removed 0 bases from V and 4 bases from J, with 15 bases in between. CDR3 loop: CASSLTGASSSTEAFF. Written as DNA, the CDR3 is TGTGCCAGCAGCTTAACAGGGGCCAGTTCGAGCACTGAAGCTTTCTTT.

The chain links TRBV7-8 to TRBJ2-3, with unresolved D. Trimming took 5 bases from V and 6 from J, leaving 9 bases between them. Per the germline V gene, CDR1 is SGHVS and CDR2 is FQNEAQ. The CDR3 runs 12 residues. This chain's CDR3 is CASSTRADTQYF. DNA of the CDR3: TGTGCCAGCAGCACACGCGCGGATACGCAGTATTTT. The whole variable domain, filled in from reference TRBV7-8 and TRBJ2-3, reads GAGVSQSPRYKVAKRGQDVALRCDPISGHVSLFWYQQALGQGPEFLTYFQNEAQLDKSGLPSDRFFAERPEGSVSTLKIQRTQQEDSAVYLCASSTRADTQYFGPGTRLTVL.

The genes are TRBV12-5 and TRBJ2-1; 7 positions match TRBD2. The CDR3 is 17 amino acids. Per the germline V gene, CDR1 is LGHNT and CDR2 is FRNRAP. J was trimmed by 0 bases and V by 7 bases; bases with no gene match: 12. This chain's CDR3 is CASVWEGSSSSYNEQFF. CDR3 in DNA: TGTGCTAGTGTTTGGGAGGGAAGCTCCAGCTCCTACAATGAGCAGTTCTTC. Supplemented by reference TRBV12-5 and TRBJ2-1, the full variable domain reads DARVTQTPRHKVTEMGQEVTMRCQPILGHNTVFWYRQTMMQGLELLAYFRNRAPLDDSGMPKDRFSAEMPDATLATLKIQPSEPRDSAVYFCASVWEGSSSSYNEQFFGPGTRLTVL.

The gene calls are TRBV5-4 and TRBJ1-4; no firm D call. This CDR3 has 13 residues. V was pared by 4 bases and J by 3 bases, with 7 bases between. From germline, CDR1 is SGHNT and CDR2 YYREEE (reference sequence). CDR3 sequence reads: CASSPLPNEKLFF. The DNA of the CDR3 is TGTGCCAGCAGCCCACTTCCTAATGAAAAACTGTTTTTT.

This sequence joins TRBV19 and TRBJ1-2, with a weak D call TRBD1 (5 bases). V was cut by 7 bases and J by 3 bases, with 15 bases left in between. This CDR3 is built from 14 residues. Per germline, CDR1 LNHDA and CDR2 SQIVND (reference sequence). The DNA for the CDR3 is TGTGCCAGTATCAGGAGCAGGGAATACTATGGCTACACCTTC. Translated, it gives CASIRSREYYGYTF.

This chain joins TRBV6-5 and TRBJ2-7; 8 bases fit TRBD1. The V gene's germline CDR1 is MNHEY and CDR2 SVGAGI. V dropped 0 bases and J dropped 0; count of bases not matched to a gene: 4. The CDR3 covers 16 residues. The CDR3, as DNA: TGTGCCAGCAGTTACTCCCGGACAGGGAACTCCTACGAGCAGTACTTC. Its translation is CASSYSRTGNSYEQYF.

The genes are TRBV28 and TRBJ2-1, with D unresolved. Per the germline V gene, CDR1 is MDHEN and CDR2 is SYDVKM. The CDR3 sequence is 17 residues long. Deletions cut 3 bases from V and 8 bases from J, with 23 bases between. CDR3 sequence (DNA): TGTGCCAGCAGTTTGCGTGCTAACAGAGGTTCTCGGCATGAGCAGTTCTTC. Amino acids: CASSLRANRGSRHEQFF.

This chain connects TRBV6-5 to TRBJ1-6; 8 bases agree with TRBD1. This CDR3 has 15 residues. The germline V gene encodes CDR1 MNHEY and CDR2 SVGAGI. The V gene end was trimmed by 6 bases and the J gene end by 8 bases; junction bases not matched to a gene: 9. The CDR3 sequence: CASSRTGQVYSPLHF. The CDR3 DNA follows: TGTGCCAGCAGCCGTACGGGACAGGTCTATTCACCCCTCCACTTT.

Notes on this clone: The junction departs from the called germline gene at one end, perhaps through a read error. The rearrangement joins TRBV5-8 to TRBJ2-5, with TRBD2 matching 7 bases. Germline V gene lookup returns CDR1 SGHTS and CDR2 YDEGEE. There are 17 residues in the CDR3. CDR3 sequence reads: CASRLGSTGGHQETQYF. The CDR3 DNA follows: TGTGCCAGCAGGTTGGGCTCAACGGGAGGTCACCAAGAGACCCAGTACTTC.

This clone is a singleton in its sample. The chain uses TRBV3-1 (or the pseudogene TRBV3-2) and TRBJ1-3; no clear D gene. CDR1 is LGHDT and CDR2 is YNNKEL in the germline V gene (reference sequence). This CDR3 region has 15 residues. Deletions cut 1 base from V and 3 bases from J, with 10 bases between. As DNA, the CDR3 is TGTGCCAGCAGCCAAGTTGGGGTGGATGGAAACACCATATATTTT. Translating it yields CASSQVGVDGNTIYF.